The 20 T cell receptor beta chains below were found in one sample sequenced in a study of beta chain features in type 1 diabetes. What was sequenced were expressed TCRB transcripts, since all of the isolated RNA had been reverse transcribed. Profiling relied on immunoSEQ multiplex PCR, and the TCRdb table lists in-frame clones only, not all of them. Among approximately 140,000 clones listed, roughly 7.2% were seen once. The sequenced sample was central memory CD4+ T cells from blood. The receptors shown here come from a woman in her twenties or thirties in good health.

As DNA, the CDR3 is TGTGCCTGGAGTGTACTTTGGTCCTCTGGAAACACCATATATTTT. This encodes CAWSVLWSSGNTIYF. The chain has TRBV30 and TRBJ1-3; D is unresolved. The CDR3 spans 15 residues. With 0 bases removed from V and 0 bases from J, the gap between germline ends came to 9 bases. CDR1 is GTSNPN and CDR2 is SVGIG in the germline V gene (reference sequence).

This clone appeared a few times. This chain links TRBV21-1 with TRBJ2-3; the D call TRBD2 from the table was never checked on the DNA. TRBV21-1 is flagged as a pseudogene. CDR3 size: 15 residues. CDR3 sequence reads: CASRTSSGDLDTQYF. CDR3 DNA: TGTGCCAGCAGGACTAGCTCCGGGGACCTAGATACGCAGTATTTT.

The chain joins TRBV30 to TRBJ1-5; 12 nucleotides match TRBD1. The length of the CDR3 is 20 residues. V shed 3 bases and J 2 bases; nucleotides not matched to a gene: 17. Germline V gene data show CDR1 as GTSNPN and CDR2 as SVGIG (reference sequence). The CDR3 protein is CAWSKKTSGTGGFGNQPQHF. The CDR3 nucleotides read TGTGCCTGGAGCAAAAAGACGTCCGGGACAGGGGGCTTTGGCAATCAGCCCCAGCATTTT. The full variable domain, with the rest looked up from reference TRBV30 and TRBJ1-5, is SQTIHQWPATLVQPVGSPLSLECTVEGTSNPNLYWYRQAAGRGLQLLFYSVGIGQISSEVPQNLSASRPQDRQFILSSKKLLLSDSGFYLCAWSKKTSGTGGFGNQPQHFGDGTRLSIL.

This clone appeared a few times. The chain uses TRBV11-3 and TRBJ2-1, with D perhaps matching TRBD2 (6 bases). V lost 3 bases, J lost 4 bases, and 10 bases lay in between. The CDR3 sequence is 14 residues long. The germline V gene encodes CDR1 SGHNT and CDR2 YENEEA. CDR3 sequence (DNA): TGTGCCAGCAGCTTGGGACTTGGTTACAATGAGCAGTTCTTC. Amino acids: CASSLGLGYNEQFF.

The CDR3 nucleotides are TGTGCCAGCAGCCCTCGAGAGGGGAGGGCCCAAGAGACCCAGTACTTC. This translates into CASSPREGRAQETQYF. The chain joins TRBV9 to TRBJ2-5; 7 positions agree with TRBD2. With V trimmed by 4 bases and J by 1 base, 10 bases remained unmatched. CDR1 and CDR2 from the germline V gene are SGDLS and YYNGEE. CDR3 size: 16 residues.

This sequence joins TRBV7-2 and TRBJ2-7, with D unclear. V was clipped by 1 base and J by 3 bases, with 7 bases between them. Germline V gene data show CDR1 as SGHTA and CDR2 as FQGNSA. CDR3 length: 13 residues. For the CDR3, the DNA is TGTGCCAGCAGCTTAGGACGGGTCTACGAGCAGTACTTC. Residues: CASSLGRVYEQYF.

This clone turned up a few times. The chain uses TRBV6-6 and TRBJ1-4, with a weak D call TRBD1 (6 bases). Trimming pared 7 bases from V and 7 bases from J, leaving 16 bases between. This CDR3 spans 14 amino acids. Germline V gene data show CDR1 as MNHNY and CDR2 as SVGAGI (reference sequence). DNA for the CDR3: TGTGCCAGCATTTCCCGGGACACATTTGAAAAACTGTTTTTT. Translated: CASISRDTFEKLFF.

This clone showed up just a few times. The J gene is TRBJ2-5, the V gene TRBV7-3, with TRBD2 matching over 7 bases. Judging by the DNA end, TRBJ2-7 fits better; the J call may be wrong. The CDR3 consists of 16 residues. From germline, CDR1 is SGHTA and CDR2 FQGTGA. DNA of the CDR3: TGTGCCAGCAGCCCCGGTGGGCGAGCGGGGTCCTACGAGCAGTACTTC. Translated: CASSPGGRAGSYEQYF.

V usage is TRBV2 and J usage is TRBJ2-1, with 7 bases matching TRBD2. Germline CDR1 SNHLY, CDR2 FYNNEI. The CDR3 has 17 amino acids. V lost 6 bases and J lost 1; bases outside the gene matches: 12. The CDR3, as DNA: TGTGCCAGCAGAGGTGTCGGCGGGAGTATTTCCTACAATGAGCAGTTCTTC. Its translation: CASRGVGGSISYNEQFF. The full variable domain, in which reference TRBV2 and TRBJ2-1 provide the parts outside the CDR3, is EPEVTQTPSHQVTQMGQEVILRCVPISNHLYFYWYRQILGQKVEFLVSFYNNEISEKSEIFDDQFSVERPDGSNFTLKIRSTKLEDSAMYFCASRGVGGSISYNEQFFGPGTRLTVL.

The V gene is TRBV4-3, the J gene TRBJ1-3; D not certain. Germline values: CDR1 LGHNA, CDR2 YSLEER. V lost 0 bases to trimming and J lost 0 bases, with 9 bases between them. The length of the CDR3 is 16 residues. CDR3 region: CASSQDYTVSGNTIYF. The CDR3 DNA sequence: TGCGCCAGCAGCCAAGATTATACGGTCTCTGGAAACACCATATATTTT.

The chain joins TRBV28 to TRBJ2-1; 11 nucleotides align to TRBD2. This CDR3 region has 20 residues. V dropped 3 bases and J dropped 7; count of bases not matched to a gene: 20. Germline CDR1 and CDR2: MDHEN and SYDVKM. The DNA of the CDR3 is TGTGCCAGCAGTTTTCCGGGGAGGGAGCCTAGCGGGAGGTTGAGGAATGAGCAGTTCTTC. The encoded protein is CASSFPGREPSGRLRNEQFF.

J is TRBJ2-2 and V is TRBV10-2; 11 bases are a match to TRBD2. Germline CDR1 is WSHSY and CDR2 is SAAADI. Germline trimming cut 3 bases from V and 7 bases from J; bases unmatched to any gene: 4. The CDR3 has 15 residues. The CDR3 loop reads CASSDWLAGGGELFF. CDR3 DNA sequence: TGCGCCAGCAGTGATTGGCTAGCGGGAGGCGGGGAGCTGTTTTTT.

The V call is TRBV6-5, the J call TRBJ2-7; TRBD1 agrees at 7 bases. Germline V lookup: CDR1 MNHEY, CDR2 SVGAGI. J was trimmed by 6 bases and V by 6 bases; bases with no gene match: 5. The CDR3 totals 12 residues. CDR3 residues: CASSLTGREQYF. The CDR3 nucleotides are TGTGCCAGCAGCTTGACAGGGCGCGAGCAGTACTTC.

The J gene is TRBJ1-1, the V gene TRBV11-1, with D perhaps matching TRBD1 (6 bases). Germline V gives CDR1 SGHAT, CDR2 FQDESV (reference sequence). Trimming took off 6 bases at V and 4 bases at J, with 15 bases between the two ends. The CDR3 contains 14 residues. This CDR3 reads CASRDTGYSTEAFF. Written as DNA, the CDR3 is TGTGCCAGCAGGGATACAGGGTATAGCACTGAAGCTTTCTTT.

This clone was observed a few times. V is TRBV6-6 and J is TRBJ1-2; 8 nucleotides align to TRBD1. Germline V gene data show CDR1 as MNHNY and CDR2 as SVGAGI (reference sequence). There are 13 residues in the CDR3. The junction had 3 bases not matched to a gene; V was cut back by 6 bases and J by 3 bases. The CDR3 DNA follows: TGTGCCAGCAGGTCGGACAGGGACTATGGCTACACCTTC. This gives the protein CASRSDRDYGYTF.

The chain links TRBV7-9 to TRBJ1-2; 10 positions match TRBD1. V was clipped by 6 bases and J by 7 bases; unmatched bases: 5. The CDR3 contains 13 residues. Germline V gene data show CDR1 as SEHNR and CDR2 as FQNEAQ (reference sequence). CDR3 protein: CASRRQGAGGYTF. Here the CDR3 DNA reads TGTGCCAGCAGACGACAGGGGGCAGGTGGCTACACCTTC.

This clone turned up a few times. The rearrangement joins TRBV2 to TRBJ2-2; the match to TRBD2 covers 7 bases. J gave up 3 bases and V 7 bases, and 11 bases lay outside the gene matches. The V gene's germline CDR1 is SNHLY and CDR2 FYNNEI. The CDR3 has 16 residues. The CDR3 protein is CASTGTAGRDTGELFF. The CDR3 coding sequence is TGTGCCAGCACAGGAACGGCAGGGAGGGACACCGGGGAGCTGTTTTTT.

The chain combines TRBV5-1 with TRBJ1-2, with D hard to call. Germline CDR1 reads SGHRS; CDR2 reads YFSETQ. The CDR3 has 12 amino acids. Trimming pared 1 base from V and 4 bases from J, leaving 5 bases between. CDR3 residues: CASSLQSYGYTF. The CDR3 coding sequence is TGCGCCAGCAGCTTGCAGTCCTATGGCTACACCTTC.

The chain carries TRBV2 and TRBJ1-5; the match to TRBD1 covers 7 bases. Germline V gene data show CDR1 as SNHLY and CDR2 as FYNNEI. V lost 8 bases and J lost 4; bases outside the gene matches: 8. The CDR3 sequence is 14 residues long. This CDR3 is CASGGGTANQPQHF. The CDR3 bases are TGTGCCAGCGGAGGGGGGACAGCTAATCAGCCCCAGCATTTT.

This chain links TRBV6-1 with TRBJ2-3; 11 bases match TRBD2. Per germline, CDR1 MNHNS and CDR2 SASEGT. The CDR3 extends over 17 amino acids. The trim removed 4 bases at V and 4 bases at J, leaving 10 bases unmatched. The CDR3 DNA sequence: TGTGCCAGCAGTGGAGCGACTAGCGGGAAAGGAGCAGATACGCAGTATTTT. Protein sequence: CASSGATSGKGADTQYF.